These 22 T cell receptor beta chains were all obtained from the same sample, sequenced in a study of response to subunit inactivated influenza vaccine. TCRdb re-derived calls from the RT-PCR reads in MiXCR, one entry per CDR3 protein. The sample records 800,000 to 1,000,000 distinct CDR3 sequences, approximately 22% being singletons. This sample comprised PBMCs from blood, obtained more than 4 days after vaccination. Receptors were obtained from a man aged 50-60 years who received an inactivated influenza vaccine.

The rearrangement joins TRBV20-1 to TRBJ2-7; 7 bases are shared with TRBD2. V was clipped by 5 bases and J by 3 bases; unmatched bases: 7. The CDR3 is made up of 13 amino acids. Germline V gene data show CDR1 as DFQATT and CDR2 as SNEGSKA (reference sequence). The DNA for the CDR3 is TGCAGTGCTCGATCCGGGACTAACTACGAGCAGTACTTC. It translates to CSARSGTNYEQYF.

V is TRBV9 and J is TRBJ2-7; D possibly corresponds to TRBD1 (6 bases). Germline lookup yields CDR1 SGDLS and CDR2 YYNGEE. This CDR3 spans 15 amino acids. V dropped 0 bases and J dropped 0 bases, with 10 bases sitting between them. The CDR3 is CASSVDGGRSYEQYF. CDR3 coding DNA: TGTGCCAGCAGCGTAGATGGGGGCCGCTCCTACGAGCAGTACTTC. The variable domain in full, completed from reference TRBV9 and TRBJ2-7, reads DSGVTQTPKHLITATGQRVTLRCSPRSGDLSVYWYQQSLDQGLQFLIQYYNGEERAKGNILERFSAQQFPDLHSELNLSSLELGDSALYFCASSVDGGRSYEQYFGPGTRLTVT.

This clonotype appeared a few times. The chain has TRBV29-1 and TRBJ2-7; no definite D call. V was cut by 2 bases and J by 4 bases, with 6 bases left in between. CDR1 and CDR2 (germline): SQVTM, ANQGSEA. The CDR3 contains 11 residues. CDR3 nucleotide sequence: TGCAGCGTTGAAAGCACTTACGAGCAGTACTTC. Protein sequence: CSVESTYEQYF.

This clonotype has a count of ten or more. V is TRBV20-1 and J is TRBJ2-3; 7 bases line up with TRBD2. The germline gives CDR1 DFQATT, CDR2 SNEGSKA (reference sequence). The CDR3 loop spans 16 amino acids. V lost 0 bases to trimming and J lost 0 bases; unmatched junction nucleotides: 6. DNA of the CDR3: TGCAGTGCTAGAGATGTGGCGGGGGATAGCACAGATACGCAGTATTTT. Translated, it gives CSARDVAGDSTDTQYF.

This clonotype occurred a few times. The chain couples TRBV5-1 to TRBJ1-6, with D unresolved. Trimming removed 4 bases at V and 5 bases at J, with 13 bases between. This CDR3 is 15 amino acids long. CDR1 is SGHRS and CDR2 is YFSETQ in the germline V gene. The DNA for the CDR3 is TGCGCCAGCAGCCTCCGGGTCACAGATAATTCACCCCTCCACTTT. Translation: CASSLRVTDNSPLHF.

CDR3 in DNA: TGCAGTGCTAGAGGGCGGGAGGCAGTAGAGACCCAGTACTTC. Translation gives CSARGREAVETQYF. The chain is built from TRBV20-1 and TRBJ2-5; 8 bases agree with TRBD2. V dropped 1 base and J dropped 4; count of bases not matched to a gene: 5. Germline CDR1 is DFQATT and CDR2 is SNEGSKA (reference sequence). CDR3 length equals 14 residues.

This clonotype has only a few counts. This CDR3 reads CATSSLGRNTDEQYF. The CDR3 DNA sequence: TGTGCCACCAGCAGTCTCGGGAGGAACACCGACGAGCAGTACTTC. The chain recombines TRBV15 with TRBJ2-7; 7 bases fit TRBD2. CDR1 is LNHNV, CDR2 YYDKDF, per germline (reference sequence). This CDR3 region has 15 residues. Germline trimming cut 3 bases from V and 5 bases from J; bases unmatched to any gene: 10.

The table lists this clonotype with a few counts. The chain uses TRBV5-1 and TRBJ2-3, with a weak D call TRBD2 (6 bases). Trimming left V 0 bases short and J 9 bases short, with 14 bases between. CDR1 and CDR2 (germline): SGHRS, YFSETQ. CDR3 length: 14 residues. The CDR3 spells CASSLDPGTPTQYF. For the CDR3, the DNA is TGCGCCAGCAGCTTGGACCCCGGGACTCCCACGCAGTATTTT.

The chain joins TRBV20-1 to TRBJ2-7; D not resolved. V gave up 6 bases and J gave up 4 bases, with 19 bases separating them. From germline, CDR1 is DFQATT and CDR2 SNEGSKA (reference sequence). This CDR3 contains 14 residues. CDR3 sequence reads: CSATRIGPEYEQYF. The CDR3 nucleotides are TGCAGTGCAACCCGGATAGGGCCGGAGTACGAGCAGTACTTC.

The V call is TRBV12-3 or TRBV12-4, the J call TRBJ1-1; D call uncertain. V lost 5 bases and J lost 2, with 12 bases in between. The CDR3 is 14 residues long. CDR3 protein: CASSPRSINTEAFF. The CDR3 DNA sequence: TGTGCCAGCAGTCCCCGGTCCATCAACACTGAAGCTTTCTTT.

This clonotype was detected a few times. The chain employs TRBV12-3 or TRBV12-4 and TRBJ1-5, with D possibly TRBD1 on 5 matching bases. V was trimmed by 4 bases and J by 7 bases, leaving 11 bases between them. The CDR3 sequence is 13 residues long. The CDR3 coding sequence is TGTGCCAGCAGTTCAGCAGGGAACCAGCCCCAGCATTTT. Translated: CASSSAGNQPQHF.

V and J are TRBV20-1 and TRBJ1-2; D perhaps matches TRBD1 (5 bases). Trimming removed 0 bases at V and 4 bases at J, with 12 bases between. From germline, CDR1 is DFQATT and CDR2 SNEGSKA (reference sequence). This CDR3 has 14 residues. CDR3: CSARDAGRVYGYTF. The CDR3 coding sequence is TGCAGTGCTAGAGATGCGGGCAGGGTCTATGGCTACACCTTC.

This clonotype showed up just once. Mismatch with germline at one junction end may stem from a read error. This chain uses TRBV12-3 or TRBV12-4 with TRBJ2-5, with 7 bases aligning to TRBD1. The CDR3 runs 13 residues. CDR3 in amino acids: CASGTAEQETHYF. The CDR3 bases are TGTGCCAGCGGGACAGCCGAACAAGAGACCCACTACTTC.

This chain joins TRBV7-6 and TRBJ2-5, with D perhaps matching TRBD2 (5 bases). V was cut by 2 bases and J by 5 bases, with 18 bases left in between. The CDR3 sequence is 16 residues long. In germline, CDR1 is SGHVS, CDR2 FNYEAQ. CDR3 nucleotide sequence: TGTGCCAGCAGCTTATATATTGAGGGAGTCGGGGAGACCCAGTACTTC. As protein: CASSLYIEGVGETQYF.

V gene TRBV27 combines with J gene TRBJ2-3; D is perhaps TRBD2 (5 bases). The CDR3 is 14 residues long. Germline CDR1 reads MNHEY; CDR2 reads SMNVEV (reference sequence). V gave up 4 bases and J gave up 1 base, with 9 bases separating them. The CDR3 reads CASSWASRTDTQYF. The DNA for the CDR3 is TGTGCCAGCAGTTGGGCTAGCCGCACAGATACGCAGTATTTT.

The rearrangement links TRBV28 to TRBJ1-6; D is ambiguous. Germline-derived CDR1 and CDR2 are MDHEN and SYDVKM. Trimming stripped 8 bases from V and 5 bases from J, with 19 bases between. CDR3 length: 16 amino acids. The CDR3 sequence: CASAGGGPPNNSPLHF. CDR3 sequence (DNA): TGTGCCAGCGCCGGAGGCGGGCCACCTAATAATTCACCCCTCCACTTT. The full variable domain, completed using reference TRBV28 and TRBJ1-6, is DVKVTQSSRYLVKRTGEKVFLECVQDMDHENMFWYRQDPGLGLRLIYFSYDVKMKEKGDIPEGYSVSREKKERFSLILESASTNQTSMYLCASAGGGPPNNSPLHFGNGTRLTVT.

This clonotype has only a few counts. The chain links TRBV5-1 to TRBJ2-1; 11 positions agree with TRBD2. With 4 bases clipped from V and 4 bases from J, the junction kept 7 bases outside the gene matches. The length of the CDR3 is 16 residues. The germline V gene has CDR1 SGHRS and CDR2 YFSETQ. The CDR3 spells CASSPSSGRKYNEQFF. The CDR3 coding sequence is TGCGCCAGCAGCCCCTCTAGCGGGAGGAAGTACAATGAGCAGTTCTTC.

This clonotype was seen more than once but under ten times. V gene TRBV7-6 combines with J gene TRBJ2-7; D unresolved. The CDR3 contains 14 residues. V lost 5 bases and J 0 bases, leaving 11 bases between the germline ends. CDR1 is SGHVS and CDR2 is FNYEAQ in the germline V gene. This CDR3 is CASSTTESSYEQYF. The CDR3 region has the DNA TGTGCCAGCAGCACGACGGAGAGCTCCTACGAGCAGTACTTC.

The chain is built from TRBV4-2 and TRBJ2-7; 9 bases match TRBD2. This CDR3 is 15 amino acids long. V lost 1 base, J lost 7 bases, and 8 bases stayed unmatched. Germline loops: CDR1 LGHNA, CDR2 YNFKEQ. CDR3 region: CASSQVGGLAIEQYF. The CDR3 DNA follows: TGTGCCAGCAGCCAAGTAGGAGGACTAGCGATTGAGCAGTACTTC.

This clonotype has only a few counts. The chain combines TRBV7-9 with TRBJ1-1, with 7 bases aligning to TRBD1. From germline, CDR1 is SEHNR and CDR2 FQNEAQ (reference sequence). The CDR3 sequence is 16 residues long. J was trimmed by 2 bases and V by 5 bases; bases with no gene match: 11. The CDR3 nucleotides read TGTGCCAGCAGCCATACCCGGACAGGCAGTAACACTGAAGCTTTCTTT. Amino acid sequence: CASSHTRTGSNTEAFF.

This clonotype came up a few times. The V and J genes are TRBV7-6 and TRBJ2-7; the D is unclear. CDR3 length equals 14 residues. Germline V CDR1 and CDR2: SGHVS, FNYEAQ. The V end was cut by 5 bases, the J end by 2 bases, with 13 bases between. The CDR3 region has the DNA TGTGCCAGCAGCGATGGAAGAAGAACCTACGAGCAGTACTTC. Protein sequence: CASSDGRRTYEQYF.

This chain joins TRBV3-1 and TRBJ2-7; the D gene is possibly TRBD2 (5 bases). The CDR3 has 15 residues. Per the germline V gene, CDR1 is LGHDT and CDR2 is YNNKEL (reference sequence). V lost 1 base and J 2 bases, leaving 12 bases between the germline ends. CDR3 nucleotide sequence: TGTGCCAGCAGCCAAGGTGTGGGAGCGGCCTACGAGCAGTACTTC. This sequence encodes CASSQGVGAAYEQYF.